This is a list of T cell receptor beta chains from one sample in a study of shared clonotypes between healthy human individuals. Sequencing was performed with immunoSEQ multiplex PCR; in TCRdb, only in-frame clones are kept and a portion is missing. Of under 1,900,000 clones in the sample, approximately 98.5% were seen once. Specimen: naive CD4+ T cells sorted from blood. These receptors all stem from a man aged 25-45 years in good health. Each CDR3 is given with its conserved first and last residue. The D gene is left open where the match is weak. Expanded clones get a size class; other rows say once, few or many, or leave the size out.

j_call v_call d_call clone_size cdr3_aa cdr3_nt
TRBJ2-7 TRBV7-2 TRBD1 once CASSFQGDTYEQYF TGTGCCAGCAGCTTCCAGGGGGACACCTACGAGCAGTACTTC
TRBJ2-1 TRBV11-1 TRBD2 - CASSLAAGAKFF TGTGCCAGCAGCTTAGCCGCGGGAGCGAAATTCTTC
TRBJ1-1 TRBV29-1 - once CSVAGRMNTEAFF TGCAGCGTTGCTGGAAGAATGAACACTGAAGCTTTCTTT
TRBJ2-7 TRBV6-5 TRBD2 - CASSYSPVTSRYEQYF TGTGCCAGCAGTTACTCGCCCGTGACTAGCAGATACGAGCAGTACTTC
TRBJ1-1 TRBV28 TRBD1 - CASSSPGQVEAFF TGTGCCAGCAGTTCGCCGGGACAGGTTGAAGCTTTCTTT
TRBJ2-4 TRBV18 TRBD1 - CASSPLPSGGNIQYF TGTGCCAGCTCACCATTGCCATCAGGGGGAAACATTCAGTACTTC
TRBJ2-7 TRBV28 TRBD1 - CASSPPGQGVYEQYF TGTGCCAGCAGTCCTCCCGGACAGGGAGTATACGAGCAGTACTTC
TRBJ2-7 TRBV27 TRBD2 - CASSLSPVGAGYEQYF TGTGCCAGCAGTTTATCCCCGGTGGGAGCGGGGTACGAGCAGTACTTC
TRBJ2-3 TRBV28 TRBD1 - CASSSSTGGAPDTQYF TGTGCCAGCAGCTCTTCGACAGGGGGCGCACCAGATACGCAGTATTTT
TRBJ2-7 TRBV5-4 - - CASSQGTRSYEEQYF TGTGCCAGCAGCCAAGGGACACGTTCCTACGAAGAGCAGTACTTC
TRBJ1-3 TRBV4-3 - - CASSQELLSGNTIYF TGCGCCAGCAGCCAAGAATTGCTCTCTGGAAACACCATATATTTT
TRBJ2-5 TRBV6-5 TRBD2 - CASSYNGLAGETQYF TGTGCCAGCAGTTACAACGGACTAGCCGGGGAGACCCAGTACTTC
TRBJ1-2 TRBV18 TRBD1 - CASSPSDRQGAFGYTF TGTGCCAGCTCACCCTCGGATAGACAGGGGGCCTTTGGCTACACCTTC